The 14 T cell receptor beta chains given below trace back to one sample, sequenced in a study of cytomegalovirus exposure and HLA in healthy donors. This PCR relied on a set of 60 Vbeta primers and 13 Jbeta primers. The table came from immunoSEQ multiplex PCR; TCRdb's copy has only in-frame clones and leaves some out. Seen here are 130,000 or so clones, over 70% observed once, and the top ten hold over 1.3%. Sequencing was carried out using PBMCs. The receptors shown here come from a woman aged 35 to 49 in good health and CMV-seronegative.

This clone was seen a handful of times. The chain links TRBV2 to TRBJ1-3; no firm D call. V was cut by 4 bases and J by 3 bases, with 16 bases left in between. The CDR3 loop spans 16 amino acids. The V gene's germline CDR1 is SNHLY and CDR2 FYNNEI. CDR3 region: CASSARGATGGNTIYF. The CDR3 nucleotides are TGTGCCAGCAGTGCTAGAGGAGCTACGGGTGGAAACACCATATATTTT.

The chain links TRBV12-5 to TRBJ2-7, with D perhaps matching TRBD2 (5 bases). The CDR3 spans 15 residues. CDR1 and CDR2 (germline): LGHNT, FRNRAP. Trimming left V 6 bases short and J 1 base short, with 16 bases between. Written as DNA, the CDR3 is TGTGCTAGTGGGGACGGACTGTTCGGATCCTACGAGCAGTACTTC. Protein sequence: CASGDGLFGSYEQYF.

The chain joins TRBV9 to TRBJ2-3; TRBD2 agrees at 9 bases. Per germline, CDR1 SGDLS and CDR2 YYNGEE. Trimming removed 5 bases from V and 2 bases from J; junction bases left unmatched: 9. The CDR3 contains 16 residues. The CDR3 region is CASSGSGGSHTDTQYF. The CDR3 DNA sequence: TGTGCCAGCAGTGGAAGCGGGGGGAGTCACACAGATACGCAGTATTTT. The variable domain in full, completed from reference TRBV9 and TRBJ2-3, reads DSGVTQTPKHLITATGQRVTLRCSPRSGDLSVYWYQQSLDQGLQFLIQYYNGEERAKGNILERFSAQQFPDLHSELNLSSLELGDSALYFCASSGSGGSHTDTQYFGPGTRLTVL.

Here the CDR3 reads CASSLGGRERTQPQHF. The CDR3 bases are TGTGCCAGCAGCTTAGGTGGCAGGGAAAGAACTCAGCCCCAGCATTTT. The chain is built from TRBV7-8 and TRBJ1-5, with a tentative D call TRBD1 (5 bases). The ends were cut back, 1 base at V and 6 bases at J, with 16 bases in the middle. This CDR3 is built from 16 residues. The V gene's germline CDR1 is SGHVS and CDR2 FQNEAQ.

The chain links TRBV19 to TRBJ2-5; 12 bases line up with TRBD2. The germline V gene encodes CDR1 LNHDA and CDR2 SQIVND (reference sequence). CDR3 length: 17 residues. After removal of 3 bases from V and 5 bases from J, the junction contained 10 bases not matched to a gene. Here the CDR3 DNA reads TGTGCCAGTAGTATCTTCCCCCTAGCGGGGGGGCCCGAGACCCAGTACTTC. As protein: CASSIFPLAGGPETQYF.

J is TRBJ1-1 and V is TRBV19; perhaps TRBD1 as D (5 bases). This CDR3 spans 17 amino acids. Trimming took off 3 bases at V and 1 base at J, with 18 bases between the two ends. The V gene's germline CDR1 is LNHDA and CDR2 SQIVND (reference sequence). CDR3 region: CASSMAGPEDKNTEAFF. CDR3 nucleotides: TGTGCCAGTAGTATGGCGGGGCCAGAGGATAAGAACACTGAAGCTTTCTTT. Full variable domain (rest looked up from reference TRBV19 and TRBJ1-1): DGGITQSPKYLFRKEGQNVTLSCEQNLNHDAMYWYRQDPGQGLRLIYYSQIVNDFQKGDIAEGYSVSREKKESFPLTVTSAQKNPTAFYLCASSMAGPEDKNTEAFFGQGTRLTVV.

The sample holds a few counts of this clone. The chain is built from TRBV18 and TRBJ2-5, with 9 bases aligning to TRBD1. Germline assignment: CDR1 KGHSH and CDR2 LQKENI. The CDR3 is made up of 16 amino acids. The V segment lost 6 bases and the J segment 0 bases; nucleotides outside the gene matches: 8. Written as DNA, the CDR3 is TGTGCCAGCTCGCCCAAGACAGGGGGAGACCAAGAGACCCAGTACTTC. This translates into CASSPKTGGDQETQYF.

The genes are TRBV5-6 and TRBJ1-5; no firm D call. This CDR3 has 15 residues. V lost 1 base and J 0 bases, leaving 8 bases between the germline ends. Germline assignment: CDR1 SGHDT and CDR2 YYEEEE. As DNA, the CDR3 is TGTGCCAGCAGCTTGCGGGGATTTAGCAATCAGCCCCAGCATTTT. Translating gives CASSLRGFSNQPQHF. Looking up the rest from reference TRBV5-6 and TRBJ1-5 gives the full variable domain: DAGVTQSPTHLIKTRGQQVTLRCSPKSGHDTVSWYQQALGQGPQFIFQYYEEEERQRGNFPDRFSGHQFPNYSSELNVNALLLGDSALYLCASSLRGFSNQPQHFGDGTRLSIL.

This clone was counted a few times. V usage is TRBV4-2 and J usage is TRBJ1-2; unclear D gene. Looked up from germline, CDR1 is LGHNA and CDR2 is YNFKEQ. V lost 1 base and J 8 bases, leaving 17 bases between the germline ends. The CDR3 has 15 residues. CDR3 nucleotides: TGTGCCAGCAGCCAAGGTTTCGGAGGGCCGTACGGCTACACCTTC. This sequence encodes CASSQGFGGPYGYTF.

V is TRBV6-6 and J is TRBJ2-3, with TRBD1 matching 7 bases. The V gene end was trimmed by 5 bases and the J gene end by 3 bases; junction bases not matched to a gene: 2. CDR3 length: 13 residues. CDR1 and CDR2 (germline): MNHNY, SVGAGI (reference sequence). CDR3 in amino acids: CASSGQATDTQYF. In DNA form, the CDR3 reads TGTGCCAGCAGTGGACAGGCGACAGATACGCAGTATTTT.

The CDR3 bases are TGTGCCAGCAGTGGCCCGGGACAGGGGGCGCCGCGGACCGAGCAGTACTTC. The encoded protein is CASSGPGQGAPRTEQYF. The gene calls are TRBV25-1 and TRBJ2-7, with 12 bases lining up with TRBD1. Germline V gene sequence: CDR1 MGHDK, CDR2 SYGVNS. Trimming cost V 4 bases and J 6 bases; bases outside gene matches: 13. This CDR3 comprises 17 residues.

The rearrangement uses TRBV19 and TRBJ1-1, with unresolved D. With 6 bases removed from V and 10 bases from J, the gap between germline ends came to 12 bases. Germline CDR1 is LNHDA and CDR2 is SQIVND (reference sequence). This CDR3 spans 11 amino acids. The CDR3 bases are TGTGCCAGTAGGACCCTGGGAGTAGCTTTCTTT. Its protein product is CASRTLGVAFF. Full variable domain (remainder filled in from reference TRBV19 and TRBJ1-1): DGGITQSPKYLFRKEGQNVTLSCEQNLNHDAMYWYRQDPGQGLRLIYYSQIVNDFQKGDIAEGYSVSREKKESFPLTVTSAQKNPTAFYLCASRTLGVAFFGQGTRLTVV.

The chain recombines TRBV7-2 with TRBJ1-6, with 8 nucleotides matching TRBD1. This CDR3 region has 15 residues. The J segment lost 10 bases and the V segment lost 3 bases, leaving 8 bases of the junction unmatched. CDR1 is SGHTA, CDR2 FQGNSA, per germline. The DNA of the CDR3 is TGTGCCAGCAGCTTCCGGACAGGGTCGAAATCACCCCTCCACTTT. Translating gives CASSFRTGSKSPLHF.

V and J are TRBV29-1 and TRBJ2-7, with D perhaps matching TRBD2 (6 bases). CDR1 and CDR2 from the germline V gene are SQVTM and ANQGSEA. V lost 4 bases and J lost 6, with 19 bases in between. The CDR3 contains 14 residues. The CDR3 DNA follows: TGCAGCGTTGGGGCGGGACTTGAACCCTGCGAGCAGTACTTC. Translation gives CSVGAGLEPCEQYF.